This TCR beta chain was retrieved from a study of T cell repertoires in cytomegalovirus infection. V gave up 0 bases and J gave up 2 bases, with 8 bases separating them. Germline CDR1 is MNHEY and CDR2 is SMNVEV (reference sequence). This CDR3 region has 15 residues. In regard to this clonotype: Antigen: not known.

TCRdb processed the reads anew with MiXCR; each CDR3 protein has one entry. This table holds around 900,000 distinct CDR3 sequences, approximately 30% found once. The J gene is TRBJ2-1, the V gene TRBV27; D unclear. Sequenced material: cultured CD8+ T cells from PBMCs, taken from culture after CMV antigen stimulation. The sequence was obtained from a human donor in good health (CMV status not recorded). Some clones in this sample may be carry-over from other donors' samples. CDR3 nucleotides: TGTGCCAGCAGTTTATCCCCTAAGGCCTACAATGAGCAGTTCTTC. It yields the protein CASSLSPKAYNEQFF.